This T cell receptor (beta chain) emerged from a study of cytomegalovirus exposure and HLA in healthy donors. Study-level points and caveats: CMV antigen specificity of a few CMV-associated chains was confirmed in vitro. In a later analysis, TCR beta V- and J-gene trimming showed a link to a missense DCLRE1C variant. A later analysis showed that HLA-associated TCR beta chains had undergone more clonal expansion than equally common others. Evidence from a later analysis indicated that most CMV-associated TCR beta chains looked HLA-restricted.

The primer mix had 60 Vbeta and 13 Jbeta primers. Sequencing was performed with immunoSEQ multiplex PCR; in TCRdb, only in-frame clones are kept and a portion is missing. The sample carries 150,000 to 200,000 clones, around 75% recorded once. CDR3 size: 15 residues. Deletions cut 1 base from V and 0 bases from J, with 5 bases between. Germline V gene sequence: CDR1 SGDLS, CDR2 YYNGEE. With regard to this clone: Antigen specificity is unknown.

Sequencing used PBMCs. The chain joins TRBV9 to TRBJ2-6; D gene uncertain. The source is a woman aged 25 to 39 in good health and CMV-seronegative. The CDR3 spells CASSVRDSGANVLTF. For the CDR3, the DNA is TGTGCCAGCAGCGTAAGAGACTCTGGGGCCAACGTCCTGACTTTC.